The sequence of this T cell receptor beta chain was determined in a study of radiation and T cells in renal cell carcinoma (dated by TCRdb to about 2020). Regarding the research as a whole: A total of 50 or so samples underwent TCR beta sequencing, made up of roughly 26 tumors and about 27 peripheral blood samples. The last blood draw happened 4 weeks after radiation, timed to coincide with nephrectomy. A total of about 4 million unique CDR3 nucleotide sequences, encoding roughly 2.7 million unique CDR3 amino acid sequences, were found across all 50 or so samples. Findings and caveats that apply to the study as a whole: Because no pretreatment tumor biopsies were available, whether clonotypes were present in the tumor at baseline could not be determined. In blood, the top tumor clonotypes increased between baseline and 2 weeks post-radiation and then shrank by 4 weeks, which suggests that tumor-resident clones expanded only transiently. Changes in the blood repertoire were not tracked past 4 weeks after treatment. The single-armed trial design could not address effects of radiation dose or scheduling on the TCR repertoire.

TCR beta libraries were generated from genomic DNA with the immunoSEQ kit, following the manufacturer's recommendations. Library preparation used a first multiplex PCR with proprietary primers, then a second PCR adding unique barcodes, with bead cleanups after each round. A kit-provided positive control reaction and a negative control reaction were included in every sample batch. The final libraries were assessed on an Agilent 4200 TapeStation D1000 ScreenTape, pooled by volume, and quantified by qPCR. Sequencing ran on an Illumina NextSeq500 with a MidOutput 150-cycle cartridge, using 156 Read1 and 15 Index1 cycles with kit custom primers. The pooled library was loaded at approximately 1 pM with a roughly 22% PhiX control spike-in. As for the authors' bioinformatics: The vendor-processed data were analyzed in R, and a clonotype was defined as all T cells that share the same CDR3 nucleotide sequence. In the clone abundance analyses, frequencies in each sample were normalized to that sample's 10,000 most abundant clones. Public T cell clones, averaging fewer than five per sample, were removed before analysis. Tumor-enriched and baseline blood-enriched clonotypes were defined by at least a 32-fold difference in abundance between compartments. A beta-binomial differential abundance model was applied to find clonotypes that expanded or contracted between blood time points. Tumor-blood repertoire similarity was measured with the Baroni-Urbani and Buser coefficient, and group comparisons used two-tailed Wilcoxon tests in R. TCRdb mirrors the immuneACCESS table, restricted to in-frame sequences. Some clones are absent from its copies; in checked studies, under half trace to an unresolved V gene, and the reason for the others is unknown. D and trimming were read from the DNA, whereas the V and J calls and clone size are those reported in that table. This sample is represented by 60,000 to 95,000 clones; roughly 85% of them were singletons. The ten largest clonotypes hold more than 2% of the sample.

From V the trimming removes 4 bases and from J it removes 0 bases, while the gene matches leave 5 bases of the junction unaccounted for. Taken from the germline V gene, the CDR1 and CDR2 loops are SQVTM and ANQGSEA. The CDR3, from cysteine to phenylalanine, totals 14 residues. Here the CDR3 DNA is all that survives: 42 bases in frame from base 1. According to the study, the label for this sample's time point signals: blood 4 weeks post-SBRT, at nephrectomy. The treatment or condition label, as the study defines it: 15 Gy SBRT to primary tumor, nephrectomy 4 weeks later. Samples came from a clinical trial, in which primary renal cell carcinomas received 15 Gy stereotactic body radiation therapy followed by nephrectomy 4 weeks later. To follow tumor-enriched clonotypes, peripheral blood was collected serially from radiation-treated patients at baseline and again at 2 weeks and 4 weeks after SBRT. All patients had renal cell carcinoma with clear cell pathology. The QIAamp DNA Blood Mini Kit (Qiagen) was used to prepare genomic DNA for TCR sequencing. Only samples passing all quality control checks were included in the analyses.

Regarding this clone: Which antigen it targets is not known. Within one base of it there is no much larger clone, and no base qualities were kept.

This sequence was found in a woman aged 55 to 70 with renal cell carcinoma. This material consisted of blood, taken from a patient whose treatment included radiotherapy and nephrectomy. This sequence uses TRBV29-1 and TRBJ1-1; 7 of the junction bases match TRBD1. The CDR3 has the sequence CSVARGGLNTEAFF. The nucleotides read TGCAGCGTTGCGCGAGGGGGCCTGAACACTGAAGCTTTCTTT.